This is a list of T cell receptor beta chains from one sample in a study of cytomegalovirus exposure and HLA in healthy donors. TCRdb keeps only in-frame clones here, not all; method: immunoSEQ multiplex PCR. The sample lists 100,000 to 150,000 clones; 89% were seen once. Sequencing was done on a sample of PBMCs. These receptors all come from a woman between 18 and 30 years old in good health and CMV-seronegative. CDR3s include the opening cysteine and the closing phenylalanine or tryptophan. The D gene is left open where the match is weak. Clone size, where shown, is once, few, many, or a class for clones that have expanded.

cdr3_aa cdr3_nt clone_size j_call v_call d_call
CASTRDRVAYGYTF TGTGCCAGCACTCGGGACAGGGTTGCCTATGGCTACACCTTC - TRBJ1-2 TRBV2 TRBD1
CASRETGGKAEAFF TGTGCCAGCAGGGAAACAGGGGGCAAAGCTGAAGCTTTCTTT - TRBJ1-1 TRBV6-5 TRBD1
CASSRSGHDKFF TGCGCCAGCAGCCGTTCGGGACACGATAAGTTCTTC - TRBJ2-1 TRBV5-1 -
CSVEVVVGNSGGYGYTF TGCAGCGTTGAAGTGGTCGTGGGGAACTCCGGAGGCTATGGCTACACCTTC - TRBJ1-2 TRBV29-1 -
CASSQYVGGLGSPLHF TGCGCCAGCAGCCAATACGTTGGGGGCTTAGGGTCACCCCTCCACTTT once TRBJ1-6 TRBV4-1 -
CASAIPGETRMTDTQYF TGTGCTAGTGCCATCCCGGGGGAGACGAGGATGACAGATACGCAGTATTTT - TRBJ2-3 TRBV12-5 -
CASSAPSLNSPLHF TGTGCCAGCAGCGCCCCCAGTTTGAATTCACCCCTCCACTTT - TRBJ1-6 TRBV5-6 -
CAISERGQGNEKLFF TGTGCCATCAGTGAGCGTGGACAGGGCAATGAAAAACTGTTTTTT - TRBJ1-4 TRBV10-3 TRBD1
CASSIAPSGGADTQYF TGTGCCAGTAGTATAGCACCTAGCGGGGGGGCGGATACGCAGTATTTT - TRBJ2-3 TRBV19 TRBD2
CASSLDPDQETQYF TGCGCCAGCAGCTTGGATCCAGACCAAGAGACCCAGTACTTC - TRBJ2-5 TRBV5-1 -
CASSGQTYQETQYF TGTGCCAGCAGTGGACAGACCTATCAAGAGACCCAGTACTTC - TRBJ2-5 TRBV2 -
CASNQDSNTEAFF TGTGCCAGCAATCAGGACTCGAACACTGAAGCTTTCTTT once TRBJ1-1 TRBV9 -
CASSQGGQGAVDEQFF TGTGCCAGCAGCCAAGGTGGGCAGGGGGCGGTTGATGAGCAGTTCTTC - TRBJ2-1 TRBV4-2 TRBD1
CASSLAGLSDEQFF TGTGCCAGCAGCTTGGCGGGTCTATCTGATGAGCAGTTCTTC - TRBJ2-1 TRBV5-8 -
CSVRTGAAETQYF TGCAGCGTTCGGACAGGGGCGGCGGAGACCCAGTACTTC few TRBJ2-5 TRBV29-1 TRBD1
CASRPNSGGQETQYF TGTGCCAGCAGGCCCAATAGCGGGGGCCAAGAGACCCAGTACTTC - TRBJ2-5 TRBV2 TRBD2
CASRQGYGGELFF TGTGCCAGTAGGCAGGGGTATGGCGGGGAGCTGTTTTTT few TRBJ2-2 TRBV19 -
CASSYGTQSEKLFF TGTGCCAGCAGTTACGGGACACAATCCGAAAAACTGTTTTTT once TRBJ1-4 TRBV5-6 -
CASSVLAGRNEQFF TGCGCCAGCAGTGTTCTAGCGGGCCGCAATGAGCAGTTCTTC - TRBJ2-1 TRBV10-2 TRBD2
CASSSAGRENYEQYF TGTGCCAGCAGCTCCGCGGGACGGGAGAACTACGAGCAGTACTTC - TRBJ2-7 TRBV7-3 -
CASSKTFDYGYTF TGTGCCAGCAGCAAAACATTTGACTATGGCTACACCTTC - TRBJ1-2 TRBV13 -
CASSQSDRGYGYTF TGCGCCAGCAGCCAATCCGACAGGGGCTATGGCTACACCTTC - TRBJ1-2 TRBV4-1 TRBD1
CASSSSSGPQGGYTF TGTGCCAGCAGCTCGTCCTCGGGCCCCCAGGGGGGCTACACCTTC - TRBJ1-2 TRBV7-3 -
CASSRDSGAVSGPYEQYF TGTGCCAGCAGCCGCGATAGCGGGGCAGTCAGCGGCCCCTACGAGCAGTACTTC once TRBJ2-7 TRBV7-9 TRBD2
CASSLEARRTEKLFF TGCGCCAGCAGCTTGGAGGCACGGAGGACTGAAAAACTGTTTTTT once TRBJ1-4 TRBV5-1 -
CASSRNTEAFF TGTGCCAGCAGCCGGAACACTGAAGCTTTCTTT - TRBJ1-1 TRBV5-4 -
CALMRDRGQGYTDTQYF TGTGCCTTGATGAGGGACAGGGGGCAGGGGTACACAGATACGCAGTATTTT - TRBJ2-3 TRBV28 TRBD1
CASSLAEQETQYF TGTGCCAGCAGCTTAGCGGAACAAGAGACCCAGTACTTC few TRBJ2-5 TRBV6-1 -
CASSFIADTEAFF TGCGCCAGCAGCTTTATCGCAGACACTGAAGCTTTCTTT - TRBJ1-1 TRBV5-1 -
CASSPSGAVQETQYF TGCGCCAGCAGCCCCAGCGGGGCAGTCCAAGAGACCCAGTACTTC - TRBJ2-5 TRBV5-1 TRBD2
CASSPMGQRQVLYGYTF TGTGCCAGCTCACCAATGGGGCAAAGACAGGTCCTATATGGCTACACCTTC once TRBJ1-2 TRBV18 -
CASSIGTGLTVYEQYF TGTGCCAGTAGTATAGGGACTGGACTTACCGTCTACGAGCAGTACTTC - TRBJ2-7 TRBV19 -
CASSPTRTSLGTQYF TGTGCCAGCAGCCCGACGAGGACTAGCCTTGGGACCCAGTACTTC - TRBJ2-5 TRBV11-2 TRBD2
CASSFLAGVSTDTQYF TGTGCCAGCAGCTTCTTGGCGGGGGTTAGCACAGATACGCAGTATTTT - TRBJ2-3 TRBV5-6 TRBD2
CASSGQGGNEKLFF TGTGCCAGCAGTGGACAGGGGGGGAATGAAAAACTGTTTTTT - TRBJ1-4 TRBV2 TRBD1